The TCR beta chain under discussion was sequenced for a study of T cell repertoires in cytomegalovirus infection. Across the study: Evidence of both CMV infection and a matching HLA type came from public TCR beta signatures.

In its sample, this clonotype was seen a few times. This CDR3 is 12 amino acids long. Germline loops: CDR1 MNHNS, CDR2 SASEGT. V dropped 10 bases and J dropped 1 base, with 10 bases sitting between them. TCRdb processed the reads anew with MiXCR; each CDR3 protein has one entry. The table includes around 450,000 distinct CDR3 sequences, 30% to 40% detected once. The sequenced sample was PBMCs. This clonotype was sampled from a human donor in good health (CMV status not recorded). Some clones in this sample may be carry-over from other donors' samples. The rearrangement joins TRBV6-1 to TRBJ1-2, with D uncertain. DNA of the CDR3: TGTGCCACCTCAGACAATAACTATGGCTACACCTTC. Amino acids: CATSDNNYGYTF.